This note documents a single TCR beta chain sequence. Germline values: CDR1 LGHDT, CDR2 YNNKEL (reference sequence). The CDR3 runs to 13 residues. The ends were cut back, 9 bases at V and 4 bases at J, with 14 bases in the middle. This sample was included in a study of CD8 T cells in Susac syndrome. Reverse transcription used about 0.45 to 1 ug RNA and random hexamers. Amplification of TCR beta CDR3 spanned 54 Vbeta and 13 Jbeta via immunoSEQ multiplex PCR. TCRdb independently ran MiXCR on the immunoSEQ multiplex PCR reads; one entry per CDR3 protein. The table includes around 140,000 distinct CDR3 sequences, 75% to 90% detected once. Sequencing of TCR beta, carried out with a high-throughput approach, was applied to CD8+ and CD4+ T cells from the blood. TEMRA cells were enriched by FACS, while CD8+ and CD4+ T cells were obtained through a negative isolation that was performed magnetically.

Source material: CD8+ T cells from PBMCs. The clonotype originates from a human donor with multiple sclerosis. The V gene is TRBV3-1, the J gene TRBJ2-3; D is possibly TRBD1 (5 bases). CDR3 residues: CASARVPADTQYF. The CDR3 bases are TGTGCCAGTGCCAGGGTACCGGCAGATACGCAGTATTTT.